A single TCR beta chain is shown here with its context. Germline V lookup: CDR1 SGHNT, CDR2 YYREEE (reference sequence). V lost 4 bases to trimming and J lost 2 bases, with 15 bases between them. The CDR3 length is 15 residues. These data come from a study of blood T cell repertoires in COVID-19. In the study overall: Whether acute or convalescent, the COVID-19 samples came from the United States, Italy and Spain. In each case, the material was cDNA or gDNA derived from T cells, B-cell-depleted T cells, or PBMCs.

Original processing notes: Reference gene primer amplification gave nucleated cell count estimates. Sequencing was performed with immunoSEQ multiplex PCR; in TCRdb, only in-frame clones are kept and a portion is missing. D and trimming were read from the DNA, whereas the V and J calls and clone size are those reported in that table. The sample yields around 65,000 clones, 65% to 85% seen once. The sequenced sample was peripheral blood. The TCR was taken from a woman aged 45-65 years with active or convalescent COVID-19. V is TRBV5-4 and J is TRBJ1-2; D may be TRBD1 (5 bases). CDR3 amino acids: CASSGVDRGNYGYTF. In nucleotides, the CDR3 is TGTGCCAGCAGCGGCGTTGATCGGGGGAACTATGGCTACACCTTC.